This paragraph covers one T cell receptor (beta chain) sequence. Its antigen is still unknown. Constant-segment primers served in 5'RACE that generated TCR alpha and TCR beta cDNA libraries bearing sample barcodes and UMIs. MiXCR, run by TCRdb on the 5' RACE reads, gives a single entry per CDR3 protein. The repertoire holds some 290,000 distinct CDR3 sequences, with roughly 17% as singletons. The sample belongs to a study of T-cell memory formation after mild COVID-19. Study summary: The TCR clusters were mostly specific to one donor. Regarding the study as a whole: Clones shrinking between day 15 and 85 showed a balanced CD4/CD8 split, and those that grew later tilted toward CD4+. Researchers found some responding clones in pre-infection memory, a sign that cross-reactive memory joined.

The germline gives CDR1 GTSNPN, CDR2 SVGIG (reference sequence). With 1 base removed from V and 7 bases from J, the gap between germline ends came to 7 bases. The CDR3 runs 11 residues. The material sequenced was PBMCs or a T cell subset sorted from them (not recorded which). The sequence derives from a man in his late teens or twenties who had mild COVID-19 (a few samples of this study predate the infection). Cell type and time point are not known. This sequence joins TRBV30 and TRBJ2-5; D is unresolved. The CDR3 DNA sequence: TGTGCCTGGAGTGCCCTCGGGACCCAGTACTTC. Protein product: CAWSALGTQYF.